The 32 T cell receptor beta chains presented below share a single source sample, sequenced in a study of PD-L1 blockade in urothelial cancer. Produced via immunoSEQ multiplex PCR; TCRdb's table is partial and in-frame only. Seen here are just over 50,000 clones, roughly 80% observed once, and the top ten hold 4%. Time point noted: pretreatment peripheral blood. The sample here was PBMCs, taken around atezolizumab (anti-PD-L1) treatment. These receptors were obtained from a man aged 65 to 85 with urothelial cancer.

The genes are TRBV4-3 and TRBJ2-1, with 9 positions matching TRBD2. The CDR3 runs to 17 residues. CDR1 and CDR2 from the germline V gene are LGHNA and YSLEER. J gave up 9 bases and V 2 bases, and 14 bases lay outside the gene matches. CDR3 protein: CASSQMLAGLQDSEQFF. For the CDR3, the DNA is TGCGCCAGCAGCCAAATGCTAGCGGGGCTTCAAGATAGTGAGCAGTTCTTC.

This rearrangement joins TRBV5-1 to TRBJ1-2, with TRBD1 matching over 7 bases. V lost 0 bases and J lost 4; bases outside the gene matches: 9. The CDR3 is made up of 16 amino acids. CDR1 is SGHRS and CDR2 is YFSETQ in the germline V gene. The CDR3: CASSLGGGKTFYGYTF. CDR3 bases: TGCGCCAGCAGCTTGGGAGGGGGCAAGACATTCTATGGCTACACCTTC.

The chain links TRBV9 to TRBJ2-1, with no clear D. V was cut by 0 bases and J by 7 bases, with 8 bases left in between. This CDR3 comprises 13 residues. In germline, CDR1 is SGDLS, CDR2 YYNGEE. In DNA, the CDR3 is TGTGCCAGCAGCGTAGCTATAAAGAATGAGCAGTTCTTC. Translated: CASSVAIKNEQFF.

V is TRBV7-9 and J is TRBJ2-5, with no clear D. The CDR3 runs 14 residues. The germline V gene encodes CDR1 SEHNR and CDR2 FQNEAQ (reference sequence). With 3 bases removed from V and 2 bases from J, the gap between germline ends came to 10 bases. CDR3 loop: CASSLMAVQETQYF. CDR3 DNA sequence: TGTGCCAGCAGCTTGATGGCAGTTCAAGAGACCCAGTACTTC.

This clone showed up just once. Germline is not matched at one junction end, which may reflect a read error. This sequence joins TRBV5-1 and TRBJ2-3; TRBD2 matches 10 bases. This CDR3 comprises 14 residues. Germline values: CDR1 SGHRS, CDR2 YFSETQ. The CDR3 protein is CASSLGTSADTQYF. Here the CDR3 DNA reads TGTGCCAGCAGCTTGGGGACTAGCGCAGATACGCAGTATTTT.

The chain employs TRBV6-5 and TRBJ2-7, with D unresolved. The germline V gene encodes CDR1 MNHEY and CDR2 SVGAGI. CDR3 length: 12 residues. Between the trimmed V and J ends, which lost 2 bases and 3 bases, there was a span of 5 bases. The CDR3 sequence is CASSYRIYEQYF. Written as DNA, the CDR3 is TGTGCCAGCAGTTACCGTATCTACGAGCAGTACTTC.

The genes are TRBV7-9 and TRBJ2-7, with D possibly matching TRBD2 (5 bases). Trimming removed 2 bases at V and 5 bases at J, with 7 bases between. The CDR3 is 12 amino acids. CDR1 and CDR2 (germline): SEHNR, FQNEAQ (reference sequence). The CDR3 protein is CASSLLANEQYF. In DNA form, the CDR3 reads TGTGCCAGCAGCTTATTAGCGAACGAGCAGTACTTC.

This clone has a count of ten or more. This chain uses TRBV27 with TRBJ2-2, with D perhaps TRBD1 (6 bases). V lost 6 bases, J lost 0 bases, and 11 bases lay in between. The CDR3 totals 15 residues. Looked up from germline, CDR1 is MNHEY and CDR2 is SMNVEV (reference sequence). The CDR3 sequence is CASRYRTANTGELFF. In DNA, the CDR3 is TGTGCCAGCAGATACAGGACAGCGAACACCGGGGAGCTGTTTTTT.

In its sample, this clone was seen once. In DNA form, the CDR3 reads TGTGCCAGTAGTATACAGGGTAGAGTGGAAAAACTGTTTTTT. It codes for CASSIQGRVEKLFF. This chain joins TRBV19 and TRBJ1-4; the D gene is possibly TRBD1 (5 bases). There are 14 residues in the CDR3. Trimming took 2 bases from V and 8 from J, leaving 12 bases between them. Looked up from germline, CDR1 is LNHDA and CDR2 is SQIVND (reference sequence). Complete variable domain (other parts from reference TRBV19 and TRBJ1-4): DGGITQSPKYLFRKEGQNVTLSCEQNLNHDAMYWYRQDPGQGLRLIYYSQIVNDFQKGDIAEGYSVSREKKESFPLTVTSAQKNPTAFYLCASSIQGRVEKLFFGSGTQLSVL.

A few counts support this clone. The chain recombines TRBV5-1 with TRBJ1-1; D remains unclear. The CDR3 runs 13 residues. CDR1 SGHRS and CDR2 YFSETQ come from the germline V gene. Deletions cut 1 base from V and 5 bases from J, with 9 bases between. CDR3 sequence (DNA): TGCGCCAGCAGCTTGAGAGGGATTACTGAAGCTTTCTTT. Translation: CASSLRGITEAFF.

The V and J genes are TRBV11-2 and TRBJ1-3; possibly TRBD1 for D (5 bases). V was trimmed by 3 bases and J by 4 bases, leaving 10 bases between them. Germline V gene lookup returns CDR1 SGHAT and CDR2 FQNNGV. The CDR3 spans 14 residues. CDR3 sequence reads: CASSFSRVGNTIYF. The CDR3 DNA reads as TGTGCCAGCAGCTTTTCCAGGGTGGGAAACACCATATATTTT.

The rearrangement joins TRBV7-2 to TRBJ2-1; 11 positions agree with TRBD2. Germline CDR1 and CDR2: SGHTA and FQGNSA. The CDR3 is 16 residues long. The junction had 10 bases not matched to a gene; V was cut back by 5 bases and J by 7 bases. The CDR3 region has the DNA TGTGCCAGCAGCAATAATCTAGCGGGGGGAGGGAATGAGCAGTTCTTC. Encoded protein: CASSNNLAGGGNEQFF. The variable domain in full, completed from reference TRBV7-2 and TRBJ2-1, reads GAGVSQSPSNKVTEKGKDVELRCDPISGHTALYWYRQSLGQGLEFLIYFQGNSAPDKSGLPSDRFSAERTGGSVSTLTIQRTQQEDSAVYLCASSNNLAGGGNEQFFGPGTRLTVL.

This rearrangement joins TRBV18 to TRBJ1-2, with TRBD1 as a possible D gene (6 bases). The CDR3 is 13 residues long. The ends were cut back, 6 bases at V and 4 bases at J, with 12 bases in the middle. Germline CDR1 and CDR2: KGHSH and LQKENI. The CDR3 DNA follows: TGTGCCAGCTCCCCTGGGGGGGCCTATGGCTACACCTTC. Protein: CASSPGGAYGYTF.

The rearrangement joins TRBV18 to TRBJ1-1; a possible D gene is TRBD1 (6 bases). V lost 2 bases and J lost 4, with 11 bases in between. Germline values: CDR1 KGHSH, CDR2 LQKENI. This CDR3 has 14 amino acids. CDR3 residues: CASSPEQGRTEAFF. CDR3 nucleotides: TGTGCCAGCTCACCAGAACAGGGCCGCACTGAAGCTTTCTTT.

For the CDR3, the DNA is TGCAGCGTTCAGACAGCCAGTTATGAAAAACTGTTTTTT. Protein: CSVQTASYEKLFF. This chain uses TRBV29-1 with TRBJ1-4, with D possibly being TRBD1 (5 bases). V was shortened by 5 bases and J by 6 bases, with 13 bases between the two germline ends. The germline V gene has CDR1 SQVTM and CDR2 ANQGSEA. The CDR3 spans 13 residues.

This clone was detected once. The V and J genes are TRBV7-9 and TRBJ2-2; perhaps TRBD1 as D (7 bases). The V end was cut by 5 bases, the J end by 5 bases, with 12 bases between. Germline V gene data show CDR1 as SEHNR and CDR2 as FQNEAQ (reference sequence). The CDR3 spans 14 residues. CDR3 sequence reads: CASSVTGRTGELFF. The CDR3 DNA reads TGTGCCAGCAGCGTGACAGGGAGGACCGGGGAGCTGTTTTTT.

This clone was seen only once. The rearrangement joins TRBV11-3 to TRBJ2-7; 11 bases are shared with TRBD1. Germline V gives CDR1 SGHNT, CDR2 YENEEA. The CDR3 loop spans 16 amino acids. Trimming cost V 0 bases and J 5 bases; bases outside gene matches: 6. CDR3 loop: CASSLEGQGGTNEQYF. Here the CDR3 DNA reads TGTGCCAGCAGCTTAGAGGGACAGGGGGGAACGAACGAGCAGTACTTC.

The gene calls are TRBV28 and TRBJ1-5; 7 positions match TRBD1. V shed 10 bases, J shed 0 bases, and the junction held 6 bases outside the gene matches. This CDR3 has 14 residues. Per germline, CDR1 MDHEN and CDR2 SYDVKM. The CDR3 DNA follows: TGTGCCACTCAGGGGGGCGATAGCAATCAGCCCCAGCATTTT. Protein product: CATQGGDSNQPQHF.

The chain recombines TRBV29-1 with TRBJ2-3, with 10 bases lining up with TRBD2. J was trimmed by 2 bases and V by 6 bases; bases with no gene match: 5. The CDR3 is made up of 14 amino acids. Germline V gene lookup returns CDR1 SQVTM and CDR2 ANQGSEA. In DNA form, the CDR3 reads TGCAGCGTCCGTAGCGGGGGGATCACAGATACGCAGTATTTT. Protein product: CSVRSGGITDTQYF.

This clone was found once. The chain recombines TRBV28 with TRBJ2-7, with D possibly matching TRBD2 (5 bases). Germline V CDR1 and CDR2: MDHEN, SYDVKM. The CDR3 length is 16 residues. Trimming cost V 6 bases and J 0 bases, with 18 bases left between them. CDR3 amino acids: CASSPTGGLSSYEQYF. In nucleotides, the CDR3 is TGTGCCAGCAGCCCCACCGGAGGCCTCAGCTCCTACGAGCAGTACTTC.

The chain carries TRBV9 and TRBJ1-1; TRBD1 might be the D (6 bases). The CDR3 runs 16 residues. From germline, CDR1 is SGDLS and CDR2 YYNGEE. V lost 5 bases to trimming and J lost 6 bases, with 23 bases between them. Here the CDR3 reads CASSDTGTTAFAEAFF. CDR3 DNA sequence: TGTGCCAGCAGTGATACAGGGACAACTGCCTTTGCTGAAGCTTTCTTT.

The rearrangement joins TRBV21-1 to TRBJ2-7; the DNA was not used to check the table's D call, TRBD2. TRBV21-1 represents a pseudogene. The CDR3 has 16 amino acids. This CDR3 is CASSGIPSGGRYEQYF. The CDR3 DNA reads as TGTGCCAGCAGCGGAATACCTAGCGGGGGAAGGTACGAGCAGTACTTC.

The sample holds one count of this clone. The genes are TRBV7-2 and TRBJ1-2; TRBD1 is a possible D gene (5 bases). Trimming stripped 6 bases from V and 4 bases from J, with 15 bases between. The CDR3 extends over 14 amino acids. Germline V gene data show CDR1 as SGHTA and CDR2 as FQGNSA. For the CDR3, the DNA is TGTGCCAGCAGGCAGGGAGGGGAGGCCTATGGCTACACCTTC. This gives the protein CASRQGGEAYGYTF.

The chain has TRBV7-2 and TRBJ2-3; maybe TRBD1 (6 bases). The germline gives CDR1 SGHTA, CDR2 FQGNSA. The germline V and J ends were trimmed by 5 bases and 2 bases, with 11 bases remaining between them. The CDR3 totals 14 residues. CDR3 sequence reads: CASSPLGATDTQYF. The CDR3 bases are TGTGCCAGCAGCCCGCTGGGGGCCACAGATACGCAGTATTTT.

The gene calls are TRBV7-2 and TRBJ2-1; 7 nucleotides agree with TRBD2. CDR3 length equals 15 residues. Germline loops: CDR1 SGHTA, CDR2 FQGNSA. Trimming removed 2 bases from V and 4 bases from J; junction bases left unmatched: 5. The CDR3 is CASSLLGRAYNEQFF. CDR3 in DNA: TGTGCCAGCAGCTTATTAGGGAGGGCTTACAATGAGCAGTTCTTC.

V and J are TRBV7-9 and TRBJ1-5; possible D gene TRBD1, 6 bases. This CDR3 comprises 16 residues. The germline V gene encodes CDR1 SEHNR and CDR2 FQNEAQ (reference sequence). V was trimmed by 1 base and J by 3 bases, leaving 13 bases between them. The CDR3 here is CASSLDRAPLNQPQHF. DNA for the CDR3: TGTGCCAGCAGCTTAGACAGGGCCCCCCTCAATCAGCCCCAGCATTTT.

The V and J genes are TRBV6-5 and TRBJ2-3; TRBD1 is a possible D gene (6 bases). In germline, CDR1 is MNHEY, CDR2 SVGAGI. V was shortened by 6 bases and J by 4 bases, with 11 bases between the two germline ends. The length of the CDR3 is 13 residues. DNA for the CDR3: TGTGCCAGCAGCCACCCAGGGGCAGATACGCAGTATTTT. It is translated as CASSHPGADTQYF.

The chain recombines TRBV29-1 with TRBJ1-5; D not certain. The V gene lost 4 bases and the J gene lost 3 bases, with 7 bases spanning the gap. CDR1 is SQVTM, CDR2 ANQGSEA, per germline. This CDR3 contains 12 residues. Here the CDR3 reads CSVGVNNQPQHF. CDR3 sequence (DNA): TGCAGCGTTGGTGTAAACAATCAGCCCCAGCATTTT.

CDR3 loop: CASSHQVFGNEQFF. The CDR3 DNA follows: TGTGCCAGCAGCCACCAGGTATTTGGCAATGAGCAGTTCTTC. The genes are TRBV7-3 and TRBJ2-1; no reliable D call. Germline CDR1 SGHTA, CDR2 FQGTGA. Trimming took off 5 bases at V and 6 bases at J, with 14 bases between the two ends. The CDR3 loop spans 14 amino acids.

The CDR3 region is CASSFAGPYNEQFF. As DNA, the CDR3 is TGTGCCAGCAGTTTCGCGGGGCCCTACAATGAGCAGTTCTTC. The chain links TRBV27 to TRBJ2-1; TRBD2 might be the D (6 bases). The V end lost 3 bases, the J end lost 2 bases, and 8 bases lay between the germline ends. The CDR3 is 14 residues long. The germline gives CDR1 MNHEY, CDR2 SMNVEV (reference sequence).

The J gene is TRBJ1-3, the V gene TRBV21-1. TRBV21-1 represents a pseudogene. CDR3 size: 17 residues. CDR3 bases: TGTGCCAGCAGCAAGTCTGCGGGGGCGCGATCCGGAAACACCATATATTTT. Its translation is CASSKSAGARSGNTIYF.

This sequence joins TRBV5-6 and TRBJ1-1, with 9 bases aligning to TRBD1. There are 15 residues in the CDR3. Looked up from germline, CDR1 is SGHDT and CDR2 is YYEEEE. J gave up 4 bases and V 4 bases, and 8 bases lay outside the gene matches. This chain's CDR3 is CASSPAGGQGTEAFF. The CDR3 nucleotides read TGTGCCAGCAGCCCCGCGGGGGGACAGGGCACTGAAGCTTTCTTT.